This T cell receptor beta chain is drawn from a study of human T cells and chemical hapten exposure listed by TCRdb under 2021. Regarding the study in general: Libraries were combined into a pool for sequencing, and differences in TCR yield between samples came mainly from small differences in library volumes within the pool. The study tracked peripheral blood TCR repertoire changes in vivo during primary and secondary sensitization to the hapten diphenylcyclopropenone (DPC) in alopecia patients. Both TCR alpha and TCR beta chains were sequenced from each blood RNA sample. General study outcomes and caveats: Repeated subsampling changed both the strength of the expansion versus patch-test correlation and the threshold at which the correlation became significant. The number of TCRs above 1 in 1000 frequency did not change with DPC sensitization; there was no evidence of global repertoire structure alterations.

Receptor libraries were prepared by 5' RACE. The instrument was an Illumina MiSeq. During library preparation, unique molecular identifiers were attached to individual cDNA molecules so that TCRs could be counted quantitatively and reproducibly. Under the source paper's analysis protocol: Samples had a median of roughly 100,000 TCRs, with a range from roughly 23,224 to 700,000. The Decombinator software suite was used to annotate the V, J and CDR3 of the TCR reads. For PS versus PT1 abundance plots, all samples were subsampled to the same number of TCRs (28,000). Expanded TCRs were defined as absent before sensitization and observed at least eight times at the 2-week time point. The public reads were run again by TCRdb, first through fastp at Q25 and then through MiXCR, and only productive beta chains were kept. Every CDR3 protein is listed once, alongside the most common genes and DNA of its rows. The V and J calls reflect TCRdb's pipeline rather than the authors' work. The sample contains under 100,000 distinct CDR3 sequences, approximately 15% of them found a single time. About 6.5% of the sample belongs to the ten largest clones.

The germline V gene gives CDR1 as MNHEY and CDR2 as SVGEGT. V loses 3 bases, J loses 6 bases, and the germline ends lie 21 bases apart. The CDR3, cysteine through phenylalanine, is 17 amino acids long. Only CDR3 DNA remains: 51 bases, in frame from the first base. Regarding this clonotype: The antigen it binds to is not known. One base away there is no much larger clone; base qualities are not given.

Unfractionated whole blood was collected in Tempus Blood RNA tubes, and total RNA was extracted from that blood. Roughly five healthy volunteers were used as TCR sequencing controls and were bled at day 0, 2 weeks and 6 weeks. The chain links TRBV6-2 or TRBV6-3 with TRBJ1-5; TRBD1 might be the D gene, on 6 matching bases. The receptor was derived from a female donor in good health. The CDR3 protein: CASSYWGARYAGQPQHF. The DNA is TGTGCCAGCAGTTATTGGGGGGCGAGGTACGCCGGTCAGCCCCAGCATTTT.